The 16 T cell receptor beta chains below were found in one sample sequenced in a study of blood T cell repertoires in COVID-19. The repertoire was sequenced with immunoSEQ multiplex PCR; TCRdb's copy has only in-frame clones and lacks some. The sample lists 200,000 to 250,000 clones, around nine tenths occurring once. The sample was peripheral blood. Receptors originate from a man aged 30 to 45 with COVID-19, enrolled during active disease.

This sequence joins TRBV24-1 and TRBJ2-2; D unclear. Germline V gives CDR1 KGHDR, CDR2 SFDVKD. V lost 7 bases to trimming and J lost 3 bases, with 8 bases between them. This CDR3 spans 13 amino acids. The CDR3, as DNA: TGTGCCACCAGCGCGGAGTACACCGGGGAGCTGTTTTTT. This translates into CATSAEYTGELFF.

CDR3 sequence reads: CASSRQRNTEAFF. In DNA, the CDR3 is TGTGCCAGCAGCAGACAGAGGAACACTGAAGCTTTCTTT. The V gene is TRBV7-3, the J gene TRBJ1-1, with a possible D match to TRBD1 (5 bases). Per germline, CDR1 SGHTA and CDR2 FQGTGA. There are 13 residues in the CDR3. V shed 5 bases and J shed 1 base, with 8 bases lying between them.

V is TRBV14 and J is TRBJ1-1; D unresolved. Germline CDR1 is SGHDN and CDR2 is FVKESK. Trimming removed 4 bases at V and 1 base at J, with 19 bases between. The CDR3 spans 17 residues. The CDR3 bases are TGTGCCAGCAGCCCCCGCCTTTCTAGGCGGCAGAACACTGAAGCTTTCTTT. This encodes CASSPRLSRRQNTEAFF.

The rearrangement links TRBV9 to TRBJ2-3; perhaps TRBD1 as D (6 bases). CDR3 length: 16 amino acids. V lost 2 bases and J lost 2, with 15 bases in between. Germline V CDR1 and CDR2: SGDLS, YYNGEE. The CDR3 region has the DNA TGTGCCAGCAGCGTGATACCCGGGACACCCACAGATACGCAGTATTTT. Its translation is CASSVIPGTPTDTQYF.

The chain uses TRBV12-3 or TRBV12-4 and TRBJ2-7, with TRBD1 as a possible D gene (5 bases). CDR3 length equals 13 residues. Trimming pared 6 bases from V and 1 base from J, leaving 10 bases between. CDR3 nucleotides: TGTGCCAGCAGCCATGACAGTTCCTACGAGCAGTACTTC. This translates into CASSHDSSYEQYF.

The rearrangement uses TRBV7-9 and TRBJ1-1, with TRBD1 identical over 8 bases. V shed 5 bases and J 1 base; nucleotides not matched to a gene: 9. The CDR3 has 16 amino acids. Germline V gene lookup returns CDR1 SEHNR and CDR2 FQNEAQ (reference sequence). The CDR3 protein is CASSLPGGWRNTEAFF. CDR3 DNA sequence: TGTGCCAGCAGCCTCCCAGGGGGCTGGCGGAACACTGAAGCTTTCTTT.

The rearrangement joins TRBV4-1 to TRBJ2-5; 12 nucleotides agree with TRBD2. Per the germline V gene, CDR1 is MGHRA and CDR2 is YSYEKL. Trimming cost V 0 bases and J 5 bases; bases outside gene matches: 13. CDR3 length equals 19 residues. The CDR3 region is CASSQDKLAGGSQRETQYF. CDR3 bases: TGCGCCAGCAGCCAAGATAAACTAGCGGGGGGATCGCAACGGGAGACCCAGTACTTC.

This rearrangement joins TRBV4-1 to TRBJ1-5, with no clear D. The CDR3 covers 16 residues. Between the trimmed V and J ends, which lost 0 bases and 1 base, there was a span of 10 bases. Germline CDR1 is MGHRA and CDR2 is YSYEKL. The CDR3 DNA reads as TGCGCCAGCAGCCAAGATACTCTGACAAGCAATCAGCCCCAGCATTTT. Protein product: CASSQDTLTSNQPQHF.

The J gene is TRBJ1-2, the V gene TRBV6-5; tentative D call: TRBD1 (5 bases). V lost 0 bases to trimming and J lost 4 bases, with 12 bases between them. CDR3 length: 15 amino acids. Germline-derived CDR1 and CDR2 are MNHEY and SVGAGI. The CDR3 DNA sequence: TGTGCCAGCAGTTACTCGGGTGGACACCTCTATGGCTACACCTTC. This encodes CASSYSGGHLYGYTF.

V is TRBV3-1 (or the pseudogene TRBV3-2) and J is TRBJ1-1; 7 bases agree with TRBD1. With V trimmed by 4 bases and J by 4 bases, 6 bases remained unmatched. The germline CDR1 and CDR2 sequences are LGHDT and YNNKEL (reference sequence). The CDR3 totals 14 residues. CDR3 coding DNA: TGTGCCAGCAGCCCGGCAGGGGGTGGCACTGAAGCTTTCTTT. It codes for CASSPAGGGTEAFF.

The chain is built from TRBV19 and TRBJ2-5; D may be TRBD2 (5 bases). V was trimmed by 2 bases and J by 5 bases, leaving 9 bases between them. This CDR3 is 13 amino acids long. Germline values: CDR1 LNHDA, CDR2 SQIVND (reference sequence). The CDR3 DNA reads as TGTGCCAGTAGTATAAACAGAGGGGAGACCCAGTACTTC. Amino acid sequence: CASSINRGETQYF.

V usage is TRBV28 and J usage is TRBJ1-1, with 8 bases matching TRBD1. This CDR3 has 14 amino acids. Germline CDR1 is MDHEN and CDR2 is SYDVKM. The ends lost 4 bases at V and 3 bases at J; junction bases unmatched: 4. The CDR3 DNA reads as TGTGCCAGCAGTTCCCCACAGGGGGACACTGAAGCTTTCTTT. It encodes CASSSPQGDTEAFF.

This chain links TRBV9 with TRBJ2-2, with 9 bases lining up with TRBD1. This CDR3 region has 16 residues. Germline V gives CDR1 SGDLS, CDR2 YYNGEE. The ends lost 3 bases at V and 4 bases at J; junction bases unmatched: 7. CDR3 region: CASSGTGGEGTGELFF. The CDR3 DNA sequence: TGTGCCAGCAGCGGTACAGGGGGCGAGGGCACCGGGGAGCTGTTTTTT.

This clone has a single count. The chain couples TRBV10-3 to TRBJ1-3, with a tentative D call TRBD1 (6 bases). V lost 4 bases, J lost 0 bases, and 10 bases lay in between. The CDR3 runs to 15 residues. CDR1 and CDR2 (germline): ENHRY, SYGVKD. CDR3 DNA sequence: TGTGCCATCAGTGTCAGGGGAAACTCTGGAAACACCATATATTTT. It is translated as CAISVRGNSGNTIYF.

The chain joins TRBV3-1 (or the pseudogene TRBV3-2) to TRBJ1-1, with no clear D. The V and J ends lost 0 bases and 11 bases respectively, with 16 bases between them. The CDR3 has 14 amino acids. CDR1 is LGHDT and CDR2 is YNNKEL in the germline V gene (reference sequence). The CDR3 region has the DNA TGTGCCAGCAGCCAAGATGAGGGTGCAACAACGGCTTTCTTT. This sequence encodes CASSQDEGATTAFF.

The chain uses TRBV12-3 or TRBV12-4 and TRBJ2-3, with D possibly TRBD2 on 6 matching bases. V was pared by 4 bases and J by 7 bases, with 12 bases between. The CDR3 length is 13 residues. DNA for the CDR3: TGTGCCAGCAGTTCGGGGGAAACACATACGCAGTATTTT. Protein product: CASSSGETHTQYF.